This TCR beta chain was captured in a study of cytomegalovirus exposure and HLA in healthy donors. This CDR3 comprises 13 residues. CDR1 is SGHRS, CDR2 YFSETQ, per germline. Trimming at V came to 2 bases and at J to 7 bases, leaving 2 bases not matched to a gene. At collection, donors were nominally healthy, but unrecorded immune exposures were probable. A multiplex PCR was run with 60 Vbeta primers and 13 Jbeta primers. Repertoires were generated with immunoSEQ multiplex PCR, while TCRdb's copy carries only in-frame clones and drops some. Among about 130,000 clones listed, 65% to 90% were seen once. The chain couples TRBV5-1 to TRBJ2-2, with 7 bases that match TRBD2. Material for sequencing was PBMCs. This clonotype was obtained from a woman between 18 and 29 years old in good health and CMV-seropositive. The CDR3 region is CASSFGEGGELFF. DNA for the CDR3: TGCGCCAGCAGCTTCGGGGAGGGCGGGGAGCTGTTTTTT.